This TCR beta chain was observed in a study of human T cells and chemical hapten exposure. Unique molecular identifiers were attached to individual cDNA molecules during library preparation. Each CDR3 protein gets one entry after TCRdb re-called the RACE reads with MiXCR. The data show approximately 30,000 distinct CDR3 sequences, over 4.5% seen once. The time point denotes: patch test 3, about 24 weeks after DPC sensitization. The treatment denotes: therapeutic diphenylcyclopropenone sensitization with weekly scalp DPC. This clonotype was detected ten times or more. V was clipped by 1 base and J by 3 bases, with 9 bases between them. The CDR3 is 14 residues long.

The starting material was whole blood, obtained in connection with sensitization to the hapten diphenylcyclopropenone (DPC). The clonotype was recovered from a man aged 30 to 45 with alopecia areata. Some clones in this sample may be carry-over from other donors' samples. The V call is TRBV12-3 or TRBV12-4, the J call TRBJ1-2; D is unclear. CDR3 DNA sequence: TGTGCCAGCAGTTTAGGTCGGGGTGACTATGGCTACACCTTC. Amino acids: CASSLGRGDYGYTF.